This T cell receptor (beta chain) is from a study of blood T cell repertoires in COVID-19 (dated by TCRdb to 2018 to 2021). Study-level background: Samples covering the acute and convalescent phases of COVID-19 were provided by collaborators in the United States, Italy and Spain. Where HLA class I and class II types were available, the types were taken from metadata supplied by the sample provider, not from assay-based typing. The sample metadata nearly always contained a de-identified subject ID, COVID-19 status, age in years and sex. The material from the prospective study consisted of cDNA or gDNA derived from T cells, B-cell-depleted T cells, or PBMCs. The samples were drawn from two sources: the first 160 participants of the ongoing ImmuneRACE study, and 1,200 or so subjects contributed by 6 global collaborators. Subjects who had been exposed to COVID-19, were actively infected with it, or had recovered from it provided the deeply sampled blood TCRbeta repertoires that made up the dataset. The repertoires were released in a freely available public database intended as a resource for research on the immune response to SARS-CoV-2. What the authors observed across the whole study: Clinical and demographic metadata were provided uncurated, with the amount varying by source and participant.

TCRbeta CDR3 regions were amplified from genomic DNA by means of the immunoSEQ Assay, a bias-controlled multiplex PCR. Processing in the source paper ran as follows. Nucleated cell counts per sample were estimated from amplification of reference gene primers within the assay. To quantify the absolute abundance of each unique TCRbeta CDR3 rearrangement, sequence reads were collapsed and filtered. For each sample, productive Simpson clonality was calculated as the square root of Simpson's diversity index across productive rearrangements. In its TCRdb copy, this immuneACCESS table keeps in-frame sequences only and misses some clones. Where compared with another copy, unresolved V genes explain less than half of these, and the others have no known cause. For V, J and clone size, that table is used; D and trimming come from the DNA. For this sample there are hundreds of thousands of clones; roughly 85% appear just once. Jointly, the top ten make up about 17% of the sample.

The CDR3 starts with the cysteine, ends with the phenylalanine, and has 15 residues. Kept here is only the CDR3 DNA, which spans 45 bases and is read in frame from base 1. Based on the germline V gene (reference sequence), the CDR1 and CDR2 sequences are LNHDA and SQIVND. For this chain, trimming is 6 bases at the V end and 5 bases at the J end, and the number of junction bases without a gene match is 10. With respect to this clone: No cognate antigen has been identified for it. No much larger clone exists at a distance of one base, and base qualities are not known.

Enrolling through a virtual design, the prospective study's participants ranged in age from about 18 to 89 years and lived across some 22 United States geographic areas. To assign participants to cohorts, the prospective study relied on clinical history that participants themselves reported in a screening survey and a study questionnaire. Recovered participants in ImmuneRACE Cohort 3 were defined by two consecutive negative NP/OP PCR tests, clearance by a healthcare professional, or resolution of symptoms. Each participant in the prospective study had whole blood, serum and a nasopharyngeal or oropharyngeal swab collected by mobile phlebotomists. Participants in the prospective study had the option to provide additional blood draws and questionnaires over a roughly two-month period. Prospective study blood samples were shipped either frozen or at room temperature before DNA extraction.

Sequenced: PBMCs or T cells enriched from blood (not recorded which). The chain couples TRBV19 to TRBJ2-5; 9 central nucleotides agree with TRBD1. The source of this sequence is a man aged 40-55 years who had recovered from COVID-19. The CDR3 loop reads CASSRTGAASETQYF. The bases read TGTGCCAGTAGCCGGACAGGGGCGGCGAGTGAGACCCAGTACTTC.